This entry is about one T cell receptor beta chain. These data belong to a study of cytomegalovirus exposure and HLA in healthy donors. The CDR3 totals 13 residues. The germline CDR1 and CDR2 sequences are MDHEN and SYDVKM. The V end lost 1 base, the J end lost 2 bases, and 5 bases lay between the germline ends. It was with 60 Vbeta and 13 Jbeta primers that the PCR ran. Profiled with immunoSEQ multiplex PCR; TCRdb holds only in-frame clones, not every one. The repertoire holds under 150,000 clones, 75% to 80% seen once, with 0.94% in the top ten. This receptor was identified in a woman aged 60-70 years in good health and CMV-seronegative. The genes are TRBV28 and TRBJ1-2; D call uncertain. The sequenced sample consisted of PBMCs. CDR3 protein: CASSLYRNYGYTF. CDR3 bases: TGTGCCAGCAGTTTATACAGAAACTATGGCTACACCTTC.